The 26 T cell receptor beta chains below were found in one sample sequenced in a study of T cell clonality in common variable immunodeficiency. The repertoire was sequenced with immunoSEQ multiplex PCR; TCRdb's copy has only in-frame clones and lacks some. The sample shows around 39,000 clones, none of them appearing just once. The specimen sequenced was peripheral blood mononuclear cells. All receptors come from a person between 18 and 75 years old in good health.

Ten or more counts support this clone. Incomplete CDR3 DNA: TGTGCCAGTAGCCAGGAGGTGGACACTGAA. This translates into CASSQEVDTE. The entire CDR3 protein is CASSQEVDTEAFF. The rearrangement links TRBV19 to TRBJ1-1, with D uncertain. The read finishes 3 residues shy of the CDR3 end, and the germline J gene is used to complete it. Germline V gene lookup returns CDR1 LNHDA and CDR2 SQIVND (reference sequence). The V gene lost 6 bases and the J gene lost 3 bases, with 11 bases spanning the gap. This CDR3 region has 13 residues.

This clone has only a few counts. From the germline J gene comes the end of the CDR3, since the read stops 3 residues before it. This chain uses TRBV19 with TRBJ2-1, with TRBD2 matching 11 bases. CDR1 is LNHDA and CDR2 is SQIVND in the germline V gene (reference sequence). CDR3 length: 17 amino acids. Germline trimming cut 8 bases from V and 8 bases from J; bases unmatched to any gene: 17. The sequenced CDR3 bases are TGTGCCAGTCACATAGGTAGTACTAGCGGGAGTAGGGATGAG. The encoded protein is CASHIGSTSGSRDE. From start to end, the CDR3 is CASHIGSTSGSRDEQFF.

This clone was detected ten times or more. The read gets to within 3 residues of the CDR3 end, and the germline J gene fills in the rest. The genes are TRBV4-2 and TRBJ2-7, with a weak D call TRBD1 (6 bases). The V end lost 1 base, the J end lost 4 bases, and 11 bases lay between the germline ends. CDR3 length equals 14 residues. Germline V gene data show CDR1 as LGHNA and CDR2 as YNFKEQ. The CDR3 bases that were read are TGTGCCAGCAGCCAAGTCAGGGGTATTTACGAG. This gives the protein CASSQVRGIYE. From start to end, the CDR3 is CASSQVRGIYEQYF.

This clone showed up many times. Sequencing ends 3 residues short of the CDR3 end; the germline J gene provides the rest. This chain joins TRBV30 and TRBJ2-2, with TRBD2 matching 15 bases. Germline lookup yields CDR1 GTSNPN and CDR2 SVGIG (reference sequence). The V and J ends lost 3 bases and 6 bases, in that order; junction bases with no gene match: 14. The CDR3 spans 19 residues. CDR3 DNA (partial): TGTGCCTGGAGGCCAAGGACTAGCGGGAGGGTCAGGGGGGCCGGGGAG. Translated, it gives CAWRPRTSGRVRGAGE. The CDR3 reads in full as CAWRPRTSGRVRGAGELFF.

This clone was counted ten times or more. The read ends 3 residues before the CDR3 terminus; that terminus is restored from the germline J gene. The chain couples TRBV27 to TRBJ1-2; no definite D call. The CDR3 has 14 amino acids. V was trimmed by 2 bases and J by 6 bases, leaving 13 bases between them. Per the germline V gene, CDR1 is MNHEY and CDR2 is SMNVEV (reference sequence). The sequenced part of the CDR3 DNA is TGTGCCAGCAGTTTAAACACGCCCTCCCATGGC. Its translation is CASSLNTPSHG. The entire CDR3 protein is CASSLNTPSHGYTF.

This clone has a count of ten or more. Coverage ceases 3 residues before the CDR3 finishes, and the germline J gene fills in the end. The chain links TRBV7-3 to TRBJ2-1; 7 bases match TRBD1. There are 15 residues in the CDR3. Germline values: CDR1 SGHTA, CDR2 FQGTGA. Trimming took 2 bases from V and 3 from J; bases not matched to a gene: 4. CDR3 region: CASSLAQGDYNEQFF. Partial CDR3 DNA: TGTGCCAGCAGCTTAGCGCAGGGGGACTACAATGAG.

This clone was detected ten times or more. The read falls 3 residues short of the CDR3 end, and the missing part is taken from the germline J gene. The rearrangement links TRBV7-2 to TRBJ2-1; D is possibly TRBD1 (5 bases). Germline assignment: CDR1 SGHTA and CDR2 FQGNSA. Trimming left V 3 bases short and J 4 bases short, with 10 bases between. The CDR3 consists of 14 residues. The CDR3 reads CASSFRQSYNEQFF. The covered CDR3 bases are TGTGCCAGCAGCTTCAGACAGTCTTACAATGAG.

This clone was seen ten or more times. CDR3 bases read: TGTGCCAGCAGCACGGGACTAGAGAGCACCGGGGAG. Translated: CASSTGLESTGE. The whole CDR3 reads CASSTGLESTGELFF. This rearrangement joins TRBV5-4 to TRBJ2-2; 8 positions agree with TRBD2. The CDR3 extends 3 residues past the end of the read, so its final part is completed from the germline J gene. J lost 4 bases, V lost 4 bases, and 6 bases had no gene match. The CDR3 has 15 amino acids. Germline values: CDR1 SGHNT, CDR2 YYREEE (reference sequence).

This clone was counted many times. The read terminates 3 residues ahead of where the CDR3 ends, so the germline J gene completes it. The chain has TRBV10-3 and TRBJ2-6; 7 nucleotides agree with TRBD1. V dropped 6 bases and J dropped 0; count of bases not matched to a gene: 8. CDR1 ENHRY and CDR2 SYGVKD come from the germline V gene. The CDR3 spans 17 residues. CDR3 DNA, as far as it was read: TGTGCCATCAGACGGACAGGCCAGGGCTCTGGGGCCAACGTC. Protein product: CAIRRTGQGSGANV. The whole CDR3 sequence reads CAIRRTGQGSGANVLTF.

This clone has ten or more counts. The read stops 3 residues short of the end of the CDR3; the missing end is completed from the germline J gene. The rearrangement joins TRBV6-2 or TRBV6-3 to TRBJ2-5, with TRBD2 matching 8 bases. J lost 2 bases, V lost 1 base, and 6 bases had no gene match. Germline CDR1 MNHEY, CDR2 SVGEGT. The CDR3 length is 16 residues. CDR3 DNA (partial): TGTGCCAGCAGTTACTTCGAGGGACTAGGGCAAGAGACC. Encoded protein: CASSYFEGLGQET. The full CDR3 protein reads CASSYFEGLGQETQYF.

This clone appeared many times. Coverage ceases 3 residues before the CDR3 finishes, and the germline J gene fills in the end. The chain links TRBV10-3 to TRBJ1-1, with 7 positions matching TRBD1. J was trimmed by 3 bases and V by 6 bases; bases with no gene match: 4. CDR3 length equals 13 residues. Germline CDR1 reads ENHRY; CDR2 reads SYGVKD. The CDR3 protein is CAISRQGDTEAFF. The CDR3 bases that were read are TGTGCCATCAGCAGACAGGGCGACACTGAA.

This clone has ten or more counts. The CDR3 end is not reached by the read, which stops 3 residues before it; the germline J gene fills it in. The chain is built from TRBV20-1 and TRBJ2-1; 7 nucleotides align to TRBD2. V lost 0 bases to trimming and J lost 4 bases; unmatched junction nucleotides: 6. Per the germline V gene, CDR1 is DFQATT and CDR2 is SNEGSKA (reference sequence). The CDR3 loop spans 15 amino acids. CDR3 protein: CSARDPASGYNEQFF. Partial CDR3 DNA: TGCAGTGCTAGAGATCCGGCTAGCGGTTACAATGAG.

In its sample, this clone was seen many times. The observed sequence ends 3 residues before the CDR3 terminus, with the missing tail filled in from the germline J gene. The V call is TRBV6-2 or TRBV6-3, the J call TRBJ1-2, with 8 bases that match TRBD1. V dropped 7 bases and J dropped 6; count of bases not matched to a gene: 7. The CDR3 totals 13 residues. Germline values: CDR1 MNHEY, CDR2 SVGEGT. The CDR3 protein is CASTSDRENGYTF. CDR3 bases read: TGTGCCAGCACCTCGGACAGGGAGAATGGC.

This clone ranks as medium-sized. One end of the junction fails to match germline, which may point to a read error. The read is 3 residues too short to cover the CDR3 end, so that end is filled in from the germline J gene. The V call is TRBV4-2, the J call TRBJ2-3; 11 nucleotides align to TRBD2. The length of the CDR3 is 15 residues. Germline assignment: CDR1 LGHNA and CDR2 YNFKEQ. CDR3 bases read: TGCGCCAGCAGCCAGGGACTAGCGGTCACAGATACG. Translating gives CASSQGLAVTDT. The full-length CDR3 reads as CASSQGLAVTDTQYF.

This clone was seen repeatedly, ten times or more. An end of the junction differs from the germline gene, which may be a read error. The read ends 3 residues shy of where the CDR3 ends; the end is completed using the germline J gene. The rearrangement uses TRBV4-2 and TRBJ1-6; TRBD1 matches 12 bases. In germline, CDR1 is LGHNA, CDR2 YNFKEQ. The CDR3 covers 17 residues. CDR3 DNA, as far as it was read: TGCGCCAGCAGCCAAGACCCGGGACAGGGGGCGAAGGCCCCC. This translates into CASSQDPGQGAKAP. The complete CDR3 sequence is CASSQDPGQGAKAPLHF.

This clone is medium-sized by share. The CDR3 sequence: CSARTGGAGELFF. The sequenced part of the CDR3 DNA is TGCAGTGCTAGGACAGGGGGCGCCGGGGAG. The chain uses TRBV20-1 and TRBJ2-2; TRBD1 matches at 10 bases. With the read ending 3 residues before the CDR3 end, the germline J gene is used to fill in that end. This CDR3 is 13 amino acids long. Germline loops: CDR1 DFQATT, CDR2 SNEGSKA (reference sequence). With 3 bases clipped from V and 6 bases from J, the junction kept 1 base outside the gene matches.

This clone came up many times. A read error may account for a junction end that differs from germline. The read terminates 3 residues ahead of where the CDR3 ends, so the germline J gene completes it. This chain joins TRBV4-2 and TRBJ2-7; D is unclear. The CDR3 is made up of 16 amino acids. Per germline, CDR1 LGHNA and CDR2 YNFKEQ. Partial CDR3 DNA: TGCGCCAGCAGCCAAGAGCTCGCGTCGAGATTTTACGAG. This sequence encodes CASSQELASRFYE. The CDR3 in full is CASSQELASRFYEQYF.

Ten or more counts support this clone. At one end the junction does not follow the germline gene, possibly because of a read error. CDR3 DNA, as far as it was read: TGCGCCAGCAGCCATGGGAGGACGGGGACCTACGAG. It is translated as CASSHGRTGTYE. The whole CDR3 reads CASSHGRTGTYEQYF. The rearrangement joins TRBV4-2 to TRBJ2-7, with a tentative D call TRBD2 (6 bases). The read falls 3 residues short of the CDR3 end, and the missing part is taken from the germline J gene. The germline CDR1 and CDR2 sequences are LGHNA and YNFKEQ. The CDR3 covers 15 residues.

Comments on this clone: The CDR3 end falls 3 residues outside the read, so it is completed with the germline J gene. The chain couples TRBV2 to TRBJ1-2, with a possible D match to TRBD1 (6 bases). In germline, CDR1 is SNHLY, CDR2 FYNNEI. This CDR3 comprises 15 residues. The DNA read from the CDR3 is TGTGCCAGCAGTGAGGAACAGGGTCATGCAGATACC. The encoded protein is CASSEEQGHADT. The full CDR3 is CASSEEQGHADTYTF.

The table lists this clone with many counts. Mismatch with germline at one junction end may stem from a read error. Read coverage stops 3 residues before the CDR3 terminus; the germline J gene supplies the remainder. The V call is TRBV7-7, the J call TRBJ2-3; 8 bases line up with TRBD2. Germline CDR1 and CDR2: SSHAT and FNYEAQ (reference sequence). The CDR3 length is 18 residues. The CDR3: CASTRWVREAGGTDTQYF. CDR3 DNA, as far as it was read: TGTGCTAGCACCCGCTGGGTTAGGGAAGCGGGGGGCACAGATACG. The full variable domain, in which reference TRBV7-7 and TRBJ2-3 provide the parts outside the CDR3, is GAGVSQSPRYKVTKRGQDVTLRCDPISSHATLYWYQQALGQGPEFLTYFNYEAQPDKSGLPSDRFSAERPEGSISTLTIQRTEQRDSAMYRCASTRWVREAGGTDTQYFGPGTRLTVL.

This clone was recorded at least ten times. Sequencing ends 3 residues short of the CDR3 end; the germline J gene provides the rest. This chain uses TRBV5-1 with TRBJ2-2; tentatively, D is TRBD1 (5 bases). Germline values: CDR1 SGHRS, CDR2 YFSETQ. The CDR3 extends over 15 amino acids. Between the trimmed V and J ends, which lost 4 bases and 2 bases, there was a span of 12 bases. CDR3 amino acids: CASSAGGANTGELFF. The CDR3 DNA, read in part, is TGCGCCAGCAGCGCCGGTGGGGCTAACACCGGGGAG.

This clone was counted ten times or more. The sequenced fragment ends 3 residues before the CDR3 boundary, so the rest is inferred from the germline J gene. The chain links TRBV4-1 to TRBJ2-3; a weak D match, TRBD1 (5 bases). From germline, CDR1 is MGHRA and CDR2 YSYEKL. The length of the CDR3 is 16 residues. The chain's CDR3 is CASSQFSGRASGTQYF. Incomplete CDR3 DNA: TGCGCCAGCAGCCAATTCTCGGGCAGGGCCTCGGGCACG.

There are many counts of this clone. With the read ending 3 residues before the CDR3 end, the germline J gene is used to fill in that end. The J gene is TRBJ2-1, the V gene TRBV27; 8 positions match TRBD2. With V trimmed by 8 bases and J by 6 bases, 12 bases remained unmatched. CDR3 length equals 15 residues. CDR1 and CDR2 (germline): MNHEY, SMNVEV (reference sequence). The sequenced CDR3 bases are TGTGCCAGCCGCCAATCACCGGGACTAGTCAATGAG. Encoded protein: CASRQSPGLVNE. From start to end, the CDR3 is CASRQSPGLVNEQFF.

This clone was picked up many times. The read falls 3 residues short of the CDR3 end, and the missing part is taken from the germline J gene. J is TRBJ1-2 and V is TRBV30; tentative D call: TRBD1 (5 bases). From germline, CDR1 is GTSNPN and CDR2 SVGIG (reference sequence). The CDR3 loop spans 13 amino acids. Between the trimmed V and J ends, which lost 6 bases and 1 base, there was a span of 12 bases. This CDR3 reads CACQQAYNYGYTF. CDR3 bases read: TGTGCCTGCCAACAGGCGTATAACTATGGC.

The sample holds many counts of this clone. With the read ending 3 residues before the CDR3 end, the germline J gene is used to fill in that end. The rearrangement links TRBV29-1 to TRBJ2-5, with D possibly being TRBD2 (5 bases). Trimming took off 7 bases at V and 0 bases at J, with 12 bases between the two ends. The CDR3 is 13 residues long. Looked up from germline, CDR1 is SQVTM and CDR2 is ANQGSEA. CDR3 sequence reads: CSATRGYQETQYF. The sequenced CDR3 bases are TGCAGCGCAACCCGGGGATACCAAGAGACC.

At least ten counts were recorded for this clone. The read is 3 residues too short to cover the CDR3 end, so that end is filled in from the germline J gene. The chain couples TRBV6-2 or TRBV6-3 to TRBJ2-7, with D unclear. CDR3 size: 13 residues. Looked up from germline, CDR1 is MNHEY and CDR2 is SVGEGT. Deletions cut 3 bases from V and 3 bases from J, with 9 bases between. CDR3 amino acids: CASSYHQGYEQYF. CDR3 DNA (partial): TGTGCCAGCAGTTATCATCAAGGCTACGAG.